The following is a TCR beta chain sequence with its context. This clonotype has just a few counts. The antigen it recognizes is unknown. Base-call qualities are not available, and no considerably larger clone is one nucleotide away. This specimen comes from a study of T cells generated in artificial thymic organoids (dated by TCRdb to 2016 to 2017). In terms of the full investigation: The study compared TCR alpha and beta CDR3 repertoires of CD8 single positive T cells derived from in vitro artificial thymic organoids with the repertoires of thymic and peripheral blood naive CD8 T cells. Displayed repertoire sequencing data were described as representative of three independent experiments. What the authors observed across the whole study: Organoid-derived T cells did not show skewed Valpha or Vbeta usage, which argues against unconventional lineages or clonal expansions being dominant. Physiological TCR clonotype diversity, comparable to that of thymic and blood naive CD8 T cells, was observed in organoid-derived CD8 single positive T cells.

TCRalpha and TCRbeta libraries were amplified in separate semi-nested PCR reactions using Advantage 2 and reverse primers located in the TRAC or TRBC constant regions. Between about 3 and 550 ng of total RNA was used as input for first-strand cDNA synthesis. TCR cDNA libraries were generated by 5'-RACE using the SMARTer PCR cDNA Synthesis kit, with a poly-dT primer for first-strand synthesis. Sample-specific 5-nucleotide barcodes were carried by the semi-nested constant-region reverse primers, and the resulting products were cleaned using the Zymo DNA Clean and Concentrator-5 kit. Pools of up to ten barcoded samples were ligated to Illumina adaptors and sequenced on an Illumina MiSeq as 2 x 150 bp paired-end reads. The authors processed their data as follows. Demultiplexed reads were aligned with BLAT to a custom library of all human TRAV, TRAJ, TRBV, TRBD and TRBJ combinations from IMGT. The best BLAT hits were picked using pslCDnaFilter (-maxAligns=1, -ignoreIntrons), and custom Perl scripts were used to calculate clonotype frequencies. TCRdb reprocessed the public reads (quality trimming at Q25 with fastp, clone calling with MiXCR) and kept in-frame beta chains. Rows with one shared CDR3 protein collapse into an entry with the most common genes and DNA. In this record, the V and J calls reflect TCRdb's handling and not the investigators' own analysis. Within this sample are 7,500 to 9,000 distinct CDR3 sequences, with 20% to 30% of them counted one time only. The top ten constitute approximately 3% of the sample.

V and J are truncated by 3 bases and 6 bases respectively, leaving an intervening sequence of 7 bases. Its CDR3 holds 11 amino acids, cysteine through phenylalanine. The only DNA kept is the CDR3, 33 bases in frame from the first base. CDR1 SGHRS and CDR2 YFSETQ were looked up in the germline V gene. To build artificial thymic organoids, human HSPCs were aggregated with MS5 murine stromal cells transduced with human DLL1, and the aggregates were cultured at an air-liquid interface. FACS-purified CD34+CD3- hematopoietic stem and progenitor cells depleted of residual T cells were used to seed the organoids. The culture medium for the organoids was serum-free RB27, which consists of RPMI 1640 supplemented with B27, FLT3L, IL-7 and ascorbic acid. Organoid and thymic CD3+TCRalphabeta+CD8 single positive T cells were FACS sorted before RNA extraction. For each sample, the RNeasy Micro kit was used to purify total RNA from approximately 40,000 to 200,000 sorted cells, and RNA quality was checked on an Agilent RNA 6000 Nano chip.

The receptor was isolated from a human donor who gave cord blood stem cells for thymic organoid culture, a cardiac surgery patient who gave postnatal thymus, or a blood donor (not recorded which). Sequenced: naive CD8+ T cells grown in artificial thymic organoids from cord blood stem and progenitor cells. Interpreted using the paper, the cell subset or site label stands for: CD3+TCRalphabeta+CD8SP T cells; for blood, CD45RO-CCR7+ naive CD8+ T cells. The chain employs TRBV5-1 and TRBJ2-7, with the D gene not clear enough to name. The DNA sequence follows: TGCGCCAGCAGCTCACGAACCGAGCAGTACTTC. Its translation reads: CASSSRTEQYF.